The clone carrying this TCR beta chain was detected only a few times. What it recognizes is unknown. These data originate in a study of T-cell reconstitution after alpha-beta-depleted transplantation in children. Notes on the study in general: T-cell counts and diversity at one year following transplant were attributed mainly to newly produced T cells. Alpha-beta T cells present about two months after transplant were reported to originate from several hundred expanded graft clones.

The TCRbeta library was prepared with unique molecular identifiers. TCRdb itself ran the PCR reads through MiXCR, one entry per CDR3 protein. The sample shows roughly 790,000 distinct CDR3 sequences, about 16% of them seen only once. The TCR was taken from a male patient aged 5 to 17 who had a stem cell transplant for acute lymphoblastic leukemia, so the T cells may come from the graft donor. Sequenced here: PBMCs, mostly from graft donor cells, sampled 360 days after TCRalphabeta/CD19-depleted stem cell transplant.

CDR3 in DNA: TGCGCCAGCAGCCAACGCCCCGGGACAGACCTCTGGGAGCAGTACTTC. Amino acids: CASSQRPGTDLWEQYF. The genes are TRBV4-1 and TRBJ2-7, with TRBD1 identical over 7 bases. This CDR3 has 16 residues. Losses at the gene ends were 2 bases for V and 7 bases for J; bases not matched to a gene: 14. The germline V gene has CDR1 MGHRA and CDR2 YSYEKL.